The clone carrying this T cell receptor (beta chain) was seen a few times. Its cognate antigen is unknown. These data originate in a study of cytomegalovirus exposure and HLA in healthy donors. Study results and limitations: Links to common viral pathogens appeared, in a later analysis, for several of the most significant clusters. Association with HLA alleles at 0.05 false discovery rate was found for roughly 17,000 TCR beta sequences in a later analysis. CMV antigen specificity was confirmed in vitro for a few CMV-associated chains.

The primer mix had 60 Vbeta and 13 Jbeta primers. How the authors handled the data: As a later analysis found, there were 82 million or so unique TCR beta chains, of which 8.5 million to 13 million were shared. Some clones are missing from TCRdb's copy, which holds only in-frame ones; the method was immunoSEQ multiplex PCR. The DNA gave D and trimming, while V, J and clone size come from that table. This sample has approximately 140,000 clones, with roughly 80% found just once. Trimming removed 0 bases at V and 9 bases at J, with 7 bases between. CDR1 is SGHNT and CDR2 is YYREEE in the germline V gene (reference sequence). This CDR3 contains 12 residues.

This receptor was taken from a middle-aged woman in good health and CMV-seronegative. The gene calls are TRBV5-4 and TRBJ2-1, with no clear D. Material: PBMCs. CDR3 sequence reads: CASSLDRSEQFF. In nucleotides, the CDR3 is TGTGCCAGCAGCTTGGATCGCAGTGAGCAGTTCTTC.